This T cell receptor (beta chain) came from a study of shared T cell receptors in the human thymus. The data were produced by immunoSEQ multiplex PCR, yet TCRdb's version contains in-frame clones alone and is incomplete. Altogether just under 550,000 clones are present, around 78% being singletons, with the ten largest covering 0.01% to 0.015%. J lost 5 bases, V lost 1 base, and 12 bases had no gene match. CDR3 length equals 19 residues. Germline V lookup: CDR1 LGHNA, CDR2 YSLEER. These data also featured in a second study, about human thymus T cells. From that report: Thymic samples were excised during corrective heart operations. Overlap was high between thymic repertoires from unrelated individuals, as reported in related research.

The chain joins TRBV4-3 to TRBJ2-5; 14 nucleotides align to TRBD2. The sequence came from a boy less than two years old with a congenital heart defect. Sequencing was carried out using thymocytes. CDR3 amino acids: CASSQGIPGLAGEEETQYF. CDR3 DNA: TGCGCCAGCAGCCAAGGTATCCCGGGACTAGCGGGAGAGGAGGAGACCCAGTACTTC.